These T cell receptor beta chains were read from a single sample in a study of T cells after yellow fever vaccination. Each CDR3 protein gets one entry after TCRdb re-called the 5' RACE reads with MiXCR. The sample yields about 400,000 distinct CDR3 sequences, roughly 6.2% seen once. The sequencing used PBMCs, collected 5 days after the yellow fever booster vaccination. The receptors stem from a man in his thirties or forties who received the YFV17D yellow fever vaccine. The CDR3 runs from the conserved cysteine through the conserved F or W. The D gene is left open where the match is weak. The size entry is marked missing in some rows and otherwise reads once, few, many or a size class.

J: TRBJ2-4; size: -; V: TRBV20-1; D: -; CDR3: CSASPRGGIQYF; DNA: TGCAGTGCCAGCCCCCGGGGAGGCATTCAGTACTTC
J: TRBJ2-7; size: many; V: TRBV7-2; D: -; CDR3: CASSSRRGNPYEQYF; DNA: TGTGCCAGCAGCTCACGTCGGGGGAACCCCTACGAGCAGTACTTC
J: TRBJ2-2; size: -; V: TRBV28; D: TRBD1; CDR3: CASSPYDRGLNTGELFF; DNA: TGTGCCAGCAGCCCCTACGACAGGGGGCTTAACACCGGGGAGCTGTTTTTT
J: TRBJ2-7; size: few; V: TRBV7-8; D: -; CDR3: CASSLASLGQYF; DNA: TGTGCCAGCAGCTTAGCGAGTCTAGGGCAGTACTTC
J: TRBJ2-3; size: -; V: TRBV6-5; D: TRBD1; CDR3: CASSYSLRGSTDTQYF; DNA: TGTGCCAGCAGTTACTCGCTCAGGGGGTCGACAGATACGCAGTATTTT
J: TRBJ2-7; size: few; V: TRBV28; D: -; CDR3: CASSFQGYSSYEQYF; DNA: TGTGCCAGCAGTTTTCAGGGCTATAGCTCCTACGAGCAGTACTTC
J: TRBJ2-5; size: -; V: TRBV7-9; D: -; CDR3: CASLKQQGGETQYF; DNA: TGTGCCAGCCTTAAACAGCAAGGCGGGGAGACCCAGTACTTC
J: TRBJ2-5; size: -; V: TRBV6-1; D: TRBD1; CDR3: CASSRKTGGQETQYF; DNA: TGTGCCAGCAGTCGCAAAACAGGGGGGCAAGAGACCCAGTACTTC
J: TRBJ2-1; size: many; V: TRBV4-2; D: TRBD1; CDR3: CASSQAGQGAGEQFF; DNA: TGTGCCAGCAGCCAGGCCGGACAGGGGGCGGGGGAGCAGTTCTTC
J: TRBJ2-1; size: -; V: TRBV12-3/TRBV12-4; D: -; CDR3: CASSPSTENEQFF; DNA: TGTGCCAGCAGTCCCTCGACAGAGAATGAGCAGTTCTTC
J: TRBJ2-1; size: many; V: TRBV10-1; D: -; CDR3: CASSRTGTRTDEQFF; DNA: TGCGCCAGCAGCAGAACCGGAACCCGCACGGATGAGCAGTTCTTC
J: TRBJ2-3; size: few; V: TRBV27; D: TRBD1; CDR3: CASSFRGRDTDTQYF; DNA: TGTGCCAGCAGTTTCAGGGGGCGAGACACAGATACGCAGTATTTT
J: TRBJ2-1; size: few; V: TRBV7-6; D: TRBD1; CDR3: CASSLAGTAPYNEQFF; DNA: TGTGCCAGCAGCTTAGCCGGGACAGCGCCTTACAATGAGCAGTTCTTC
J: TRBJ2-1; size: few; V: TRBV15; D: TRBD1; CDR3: CATSTRRTGGLDEQFF; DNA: TGTGCCACCAGCACCAGACGGACAGGGGGCTTGGATGAGCAGTTCTTC
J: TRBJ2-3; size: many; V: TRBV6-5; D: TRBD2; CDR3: CASSSLAVISTDTQYF; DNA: TGTGCCAGCAGTTCTCTAGCGGTAATTAGCACAGATACGCAGTATTTT
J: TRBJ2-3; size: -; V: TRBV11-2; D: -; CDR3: CASSLVAAALLDTQYF; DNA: TGTGCCAGCAGCTTAGTAGCGGCAGCTCTTTTAGATACGCAGTATTTT
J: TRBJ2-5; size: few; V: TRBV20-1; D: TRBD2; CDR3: CSALAGINQETQYF; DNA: TGCAGTGCCCTAGCGGGCATAAACCAAGAGACCCAGTACTTC
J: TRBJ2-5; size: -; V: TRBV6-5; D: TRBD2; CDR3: CASSWTSGSGETQYF; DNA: TGTGCCAGCAGTTGGACTAGCGGGAGCGGAGAGACCCAGTACTTC
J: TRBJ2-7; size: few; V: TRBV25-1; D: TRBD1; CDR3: CASSEPTGGPYEQYF; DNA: TGTGCCAGCAGTGAGCCGACAGGGGGACCCTACGAGCAGTACTTC
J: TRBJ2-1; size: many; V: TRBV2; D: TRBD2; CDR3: CASRWEREFYEQFF; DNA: TGTGCCAGCCGCTGGGAGCGGGAGTTCTATGAGCAGTTCTTC
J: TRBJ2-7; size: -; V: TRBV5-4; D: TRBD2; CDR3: CASSRAASGIYEQYF; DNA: TGTGCCAGCAGCCGAGCAGCTAGCGGGATCTACGAGCAGTACTTC
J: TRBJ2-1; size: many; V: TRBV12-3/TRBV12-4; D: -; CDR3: CASSRGLYNEQFF; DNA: TGTGCCAGCAGTCGGGGGCTCTACAATGAGCAGTTCTTC
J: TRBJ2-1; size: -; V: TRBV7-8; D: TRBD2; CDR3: CASSLDPGLAGLEQFF; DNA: TGTGCCAGCAGCTTAGATCCGGGACTAGCGGGGTTGGAGCAGTTCTTC
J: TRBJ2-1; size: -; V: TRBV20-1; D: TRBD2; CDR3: CSARVFLVGRAVNEQFF; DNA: TGCAGTGCTAGAGTGTTTTTGGTCGGGAGGGCCGTTAATGAGCAGTTCTTC
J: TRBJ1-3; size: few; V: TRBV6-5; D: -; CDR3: CASSYSTVGNTIYF; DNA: TGTGCCAGCAGTTACTCGACAGTTGGAAACACCATATATTTT
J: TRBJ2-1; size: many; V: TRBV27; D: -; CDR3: CASSRDFGNEQFF; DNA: -
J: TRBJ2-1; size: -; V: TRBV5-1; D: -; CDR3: CASSLSPTTYNEQFF; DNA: TGCGCCAGCAGCTTGTCCCCGACCACCTACAATGAGCAGTTCTTC
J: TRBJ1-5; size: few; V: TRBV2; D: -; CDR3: CASSVAGEKNQPQHF; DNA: TGTGCCAGCAGTGTAGCGGGGGAGAAGAATCAGCCCCAGCATTTT
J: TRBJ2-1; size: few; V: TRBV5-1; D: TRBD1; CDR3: CASGMNRGLSEQFF; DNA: TGCGCCAGCGGAATGAACAGGGGGCTGAGTGAGCAGTTCTTC
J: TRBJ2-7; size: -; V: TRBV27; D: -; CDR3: CASSLTDSFTYEQYF; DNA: TGTGCCAGCAGTTTAACAGATTCCTTTACCTACGAGCAGTACTTC
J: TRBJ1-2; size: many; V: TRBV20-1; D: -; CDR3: CSASSPEGFDSILNYGYTF; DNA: TGCAGTGCTAGCTCGCCCGAAGGATTTGACAGCATCCTAAACTATGGCTACACCTTC
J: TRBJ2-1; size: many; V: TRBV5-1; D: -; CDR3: CASGVLARSAGNEQFF; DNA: TGCGCCAGCGGGGTTTTGGCCAGGTCGGCCGGGAATGAGCAGTTCTTC
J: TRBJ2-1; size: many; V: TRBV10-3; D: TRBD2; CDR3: CAISETSGRTHEQFF; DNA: TGTGCCATCAGTGAGACTAGCGGGAGAACCCATGAGCAGTTCTTC
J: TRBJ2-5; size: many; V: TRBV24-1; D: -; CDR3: CATQGHNQETQYF; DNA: TGTGCCACCCAGGGGCACAATCAAGAGACCCAGTACTTC
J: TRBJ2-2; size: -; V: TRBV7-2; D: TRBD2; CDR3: CASSWQLAGGGELFF; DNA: TGTGCCAGCAGCTGGCAACTAGCGGGAGGCGGGGAGCTGTTTTTT
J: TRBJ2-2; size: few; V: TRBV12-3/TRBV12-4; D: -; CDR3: CASSLYTPNTGELFF; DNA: TGTGCCAGCAGTTTATACACCCCGAACACCGGGGAGCTGTTTTTT